The entry below describes one T cell receptor beta chain. Its antigen is still unknown. The assay was immunoSEQ multiplex PCR, and TCRdb's table has in-frame clones only and misses some. Seen here are about 270,000 clones, about 94% observed once, and the top ten hold around 0.5%. The CDR3 runs 11 residues. V shed 6 bases and J shed 4 bases, with 8 bases lying between them. The germline V gene encodes CDR1 SGHRS and CDR2 YFSETQ. These data are taken from a study of T cell responses to AZD1222 COVID-19 vaccine. Notes on the study in general: The donor cohort was predominantly white British with a female majority, and clonal diversity may have been underestimated. After the peak T cell response, and only then, were repertoires sampled.

This material consisted of peripheral blood, taken 28 days after the second AZD1222 dose. The source of this sequence is an adult who received the AZD1222 COVID-19 vaccine. The rearrangement links TRBV5-1 to TRBJ2-7, with D unclear. The CDR3 DNA reads TGCGCCAGCAAGGCAGGTTACGAGCAGTACTTC. Translating it yields CASKAGYEQYF.